Listed here are 13 T cell receptor beta chains from one sample, sequenced in a study of cytomegalovirus exposure and HLA in healthy donors. Using immunoSEQ multiplex PCR, the repertoire was profiled, and TCRdb retains in-frame clones only, with some absent. This table holds 230,000 or so clones, 85% to 90% found once. Sequenced: PBMCs. The receptors were sampled from a woman aged 18-29 years in good health and CMV-seronegative.

The V and J genes are TRBV19 and TRBJ2-1, with 9 bases matching TRBD1. The junction had 7 bases not matched to a gene; V was cut back by 6 bases and J by 4 bases. The CDR3 covers 15 residues. Per the germline V gene, CDR1 is LNHDA and CDR2 is SQIVND (reference sequence). For the CDR3, the DNA is TGTGCCAGTAGCAAACCGACAGGGGGGTACAATGAGCAGTTCTTC. It is translated as CASSKPTGGYNEQFF. The whole variable domain, filled in from reference TRBV19 and TRBJ2-1, reads DGGITQSPKYLFRKEGQNVTLSCEQNLNHDAMYWYRQDPGQGLRLIYYSQIVNDFQKGDIAEGYSVSREKKESFPLTVTSAQKNPTAFYLCASSKPTGGYNEQFFGPGTRLTVL.

The chain's CDR3 is CASSPKDRDVTDTQYF. Here the CDR3 DNA reads TGTGCCAGCAGCCCAAAGGACAGGGATGTCACAGATACGCAGTATTTT. The chain combines TRBV5-4 with TRBJ2-3; 8 bases fit TRBD1. After removal of 4 bases from V and 2 bases from J, the junction contained 9 bases not matched to a gene. The CDR3 has 16 residues. The germline V gene encodes CDR1 SGHNT and CDR2 YYREEE (reference sequence).

This rearrangement joins TRBV6-5 to TRBJ2-1; 8 bases are shared with TRBD2. V shed 4 bases, J shed 8 bases, and the junction held 7 bases outside the gene matches. Germline V gives CDR1 MNHEY, CDR2 SVGAGI. The CDR3 covers 14 residues. This CDR3 is CASSLGTSGDEQFF. The CDR3 region has the DNA TGTGCCAGCAGTTTGGGGACTAGTGGCGATGAGCAGTTCTTC.

This clone was seen a few times. This chain uses TRBV30 with TRBJ1-2, with 9 nucleotides matching TRBD1. V lost 4 bases, J lost 4 bases, and 10 bases stayed unmatched. There are 15 residues in the CDR3. From germline, CDR1 is GTSNPN and CDR2 SVGIG (reference sequence). The chain's CDR3 is CAWTSGGQGPYGYTF. In DNA form, the CDR3 reads TGTGCCTGGACATCGGGGGGACAGGGCCCCTATGGCTACACCTTC.

The rearrangement joins TRBV4-1 to TRBJ2-1, with 10 bases aligning to TRBD2. CDR3 size: 17 residues. Germline V gene sequence: CDR1 MGHRA, CDR2 YSYEKL. The J segment lost 4 bases and the V segment lost 0 bases, leaving 6 bases of the junction unmatched. The CDR3 coding sequence is TGCGCCAGCAGCCAAGAGGCAGCGGGAGGGACGTACAATGAGCAGTTCTTC. It yields the protein CASSQEAAGGTYNEQFF.

The count of this clone is one. The rearrangement links TRBV4-3 to TRBJ2-1; 8 bases are shared with TRBD2. Unmatched junction bases numbered 16, after V lost 3 bases and J lost 6 bases. CDR3 length: 18 residues. The germline gives CDR1 LGHNA, CDR2 YSLEER. The CDR3 nucleotides read TGCGCCAGCAGCCAGGACCCCTCCCTGGCGGGGGGCGGCAATGAGCAGTTCTTC. Its protein product is CASSQDPSLAGGGNEQFF.

This chain connects TRBV7-9 to TRBJ2-1; D perhaps matches TRBD2 (6 bases). V lost 5 bases to trimming and J lost 4 bases, with 15 bases between them. CDR3 size: 15 residues. CDR1 is SEHNR, CDR2 FQNEAQ, per germline (reference sequence). In nucleotides, the CDR3 is TGTGCCAGCAGCCCGGGGCGGGACCCATACAATGAGCAGTTCTTC. This gives the protein CASSPGRDPYNEQFF.

Ten or more counts support this clone. The CDR3 region is CASSYREYEQYF. CDR3 DNA sequence: TGTGCCAGCAGTTACAGGGAATACGAGCAGTACTTC. V and J are TRBV2 and TRBJ2-7; TRBD1 might be the D (6 bases). Trimming took off 5 bases at V and 4 bases at J, with 9 bases between the two ends. The CDR3 has 12 amino acids. Looked up from germline, CDR1 is SNHLY and CDR2 is FYNNEI. The full variable domain, with the rest looked up from reference TRBV2 and TRBJ2-7, is EPEVTQTPSHQVTQMGQEVILRCVPISNHLYFYWYRQILGQKVEFLVSFYNNEISEKSEIFDDQFSVERPDGSNFTLKIRSTKLEDSAMYFCASSYREYEQYFGPGTRLTVT.

CDR3 nucleotides: TGTGCCAGCAGCGTAGCACCGGGAGGGTCCTACGAGCAGTACTTC. This sequence encodes CASSVAPGGSYEQYF. The rearrangement uses TRBV9 and TRBJ2-7, with 8 bases lining up with TRBD2. The germline V gene encodes CDR1 SGDLS and CDR2 YYNGEE. The V and J ends lost 0 bases and 1 base, in that order; junction bases with no gene match: 3. The CDR3 consists of 15 residues. Variable domain in full (rest from reference TRBV9 and TRBJ2-7): DSGVTQTPKHLITATGQRVTLRCSPRSGDLSVYWYQQSLDQGLQFLIQYYNGEERAKGNILERFSAQQFPDLHSELNLSSLELGDSALYFCASSVAPGGSYEQYFGPGTRLTVT.

The chain carries TRBV28 and TRBJ1-2, with TRBD1 matching over 8 bases. The germline V gene has CDR1 MDHEN and CDR2 SYDVKM. This CDR3 spans 15 amino acids. The V gene end was trimmed by 8 bases and the J gene end by 5 bases; junction bases not matched to a gene: 13. This CDR3 reads CASEELGQGGYGYTF. Here the CDR3 DNA reads TGTGCCAGCGAAGAATTAGGACAGGGAGGGTATGGCTACACCTTC.

This clone showed up just once. The rearrangement uses TRBV11-3 and TRBJ2-1, with TRBD1 matching 8 bases. Germline V gives CDR1 SGHNT, CDR2 YENEEA. The CDR3 has 14 amino acids. The trim removed 5 bases at V and 6 bases at J, leaving 6 bases unmatched. The CDR3 DNA reads as TGTGCCAGCAGCCCCCGACAGGGGATCAATGAGCAGTTCTTC. It translates to CASSPRQGINEQFF.

The chain carries TRBV5-6 and TRBJ2-3; D possibly corresponds to TRBD2 (5 bases). The germline V and J ends were trimmed by 3 bases and 2 bases, with 7 bases remaining between them. Germline-derived CDR1 and CDR2 are SGHDT and YYEEEE. The CDR3 length is 13 residues. The CDR3 spells CASSWRITDTQYF. Written as DNA, the CDR3 is TGTGCCAGCAGCTGGAGGATCACAGATACGCAGTATTTT. The full variable domain, in which reference TRBV5-6 and TRBJ2-3 provide the parts outside the CDR3, is DAGVTQSPTHLIKTRGQQVTLRCSPKSGHDTVSWYQQALGQGPQFIFQYYEEEERQRGNFPDRFSGHQFPNYSSELNVNALLLGDSALYLCASSWRITDTQYFGPGTRLTVL.

This clone was picked up a small number of times. The J gene is TRBJ1-1, the V gene TRBV7-9, with a possible D match to TRBD1 (6 bases). The CDR3 extends over 15 amino acids. CDR1 is SEHNR and CDR2 is FQNEAQ in the germline V gene (reference sequence). Trimming removed 3 bases from V and 0 bases from J, with 11 bases in between. CDR3 coding DNA: TGTGCCAGCAGCTTTTCGACAGGCTTGAACACTGAAGCTTTCTTT. Translation: CASSFSTGLNTEAFF.